This T cell receptor beta chain is drawn from a study of CXCR3-negative and CXCR3-positive naive CD8 T cells. For this clonotype: The target antigen is unknown.

General observations from the study: Naive cells positive for CXCR3 carried more hydrophobic TRB CDR3s than CXCR3-negative ones. For the naive subsets, surface CD5 was similar, and TCR strength was inferred from TRB CDR3 properties. Once cells were cryopreserved, CXCR3 expression went down partly, and most assays used fresh PBMCs. CXCR3-negative and CXCR3-positive naive cells shared comparable TRBV-TRBJ usage, but memory cells did not.

Via 5' RACE with UMI labels, TRB cDNA libraries were prepared. TCRdb reprocessed the 5' RACE reads, keeping one entry per CDR3 protein, no DNA. Seen in this sample are around 84,000 distinct CDR3 sequences; the ten most common clones hold less than 0.85%. The CDR3 sequence is 13 residues long. CDR1 is SEHNR, CDR2 FQNEAQ, per germline (reference sequence). Triplicates of about 270,000 cells were sorted from each CD8+ T cell subset. The sequencing input was naive CXCR3+ CD8+ T cells from blood. Subset of the sample: CD45RO-CCR7+CD27+CD95- naive CD8+ T cells expressing CXCR3 (TNR3+). The clonotype originates from a human donor in good health. Some clones in this sample may be carry-over from other donors' samples. The V gene is TRBV7-9, the J gene TRBJ2-7. The CDR3 region is CASSLGSYYEQYF.